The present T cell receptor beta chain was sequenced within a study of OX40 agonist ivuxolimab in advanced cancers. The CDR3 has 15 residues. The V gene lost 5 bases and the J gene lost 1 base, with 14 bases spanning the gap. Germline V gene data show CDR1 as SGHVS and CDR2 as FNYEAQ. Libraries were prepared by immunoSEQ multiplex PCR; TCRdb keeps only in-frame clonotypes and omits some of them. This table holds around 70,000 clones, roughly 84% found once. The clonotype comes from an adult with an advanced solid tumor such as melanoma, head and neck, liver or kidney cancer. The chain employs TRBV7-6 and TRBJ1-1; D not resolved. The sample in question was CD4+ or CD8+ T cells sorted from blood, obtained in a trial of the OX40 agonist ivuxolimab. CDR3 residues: CASSGRTAANTEAFF. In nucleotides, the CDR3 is TGTGCCAGCAGCGGACGGACGGCCGCGAACACTGAAGCTTTCTTT.